The TCR beta chain under discussion was sequenced for a study of blood T cells in healthy people across ages. Study results and limitations: Older age went with lower TCR beta diversity per million T cells, in a roughly linear way. Since the PBMCs were unsorted, naive and antigen-experienced cells could not be conclusively compared.

This clonotype was recorded a few times. Antigen unknown. A second PCR, run for roughly 7 to 12 cycles, used a sample-barcoded 5' primer plus a J-beta primer mix. TCRdb recomputed calls from the 5' RACE reads with MiXCR, one row per CDR3 protein. The sample shows more than 650,000 distinct CDR3 sequences, about 55% of them seen only once. This CDR3 spans 14 amino acids. The trim removed 3 bases at V and 8 bases at J, leaving 4 bases unmatched. Germline V CDR1 and CDR2: WNHNN, SYGVQD (reference sequence). Peripheral blood samples of around 9.5 milliliters were drawn from each donor. The source of this sequence is a man older than 75 in good health. Input material: blood. The J gene is TRBJ2-1, the V gene TRBV10-1; 10 bases fit TRBD2. CDR3 DNA sequence: TGCGCCAGCAGTGATGCAGCGGGAGGGGATGAGCAGTTCTTC. Translating it yields CASSDAAGGDEQFF.